These 21 T cell receptor beta chains share one sample of origin, sequenced in a study of shared clonotypes between healthy human individuals. The protocol was immunoSEQ multiplex PCR, while the TCRdb copy is restricted to in-frame clones and leaves out a portion. Of around 2.3 million clones listed, about 94% were seen once; the top ten hold roughly 0.13%. Sequenced sample: naive CD4+ T cells sorted from blood. Subset indicated: CD45RA+ positively selected. The source is a man aged 18 to 29 in good health.

The genes are TRBV2 and TRBJ2-1; 10 bases map to TRBD2. J gave up 7 bases and V 4 bases, and 10 bases lay outside the gene matches. CDR3 length: 16 residues. CDR1 and CDR2 (germline): SNHLY, FYNNEI. CDR3 nucleotides: TGTGCCAGCAGTGTGGGTAGTAGCGGGGGGTCGAATGAGCAGTTCTTC. It is translated as CASSVGSSGGSNEQFF.

The genes are TRBV6-6 and TRBJ1-4; the D gene is possibly TRBD1 (6 bases). Germline-derived CDR1 and CDR2 are MNHNY and SVGAGI (reference sequence). V was shortened by 7 bases and J by 6 bases, with 21 bases between the two germline ends. The CDR3 is made up of 16 amino acids. The CDR3 DNA reads TGTGCCAGCACTTTGGGGGCCCCGGGCTCCTATGAAAAACTGTTTTTT. Amino acids: CASTLGAPGSYEKLFF.

The chain joins TRBV18 to TRBJ1-6; D not certain. V lost 3 bases and J 7 bases, leaving 16 bases between the germline ends. The V gene's germline CDR1 is KGHSH and CDR2 LQKENI. The CDR3 consists of 16 residues. The CDR3: CASSPYSGNKNSPLHF. As DNA, the CDR3 is TGTGCCAGCTCACCTTACAGTGGGAACAAGAATTCACCCCTCCACTTT.

This chain uses TRBV2 with TRBJ1-2; D unclear. Deletions cut 4 bases from V and 0 bases from J, with 9 bases between. Germline V lookup: CDR1 SNHLY, CDR2 FYNNEI. This CDR3 is 14 amino acids long. This CDR3 reads CASSGVGSNYGYTF. For the CDR3, the DNA is TGTGCCAGCAGTGGGGTCGGGTCTAACTATGGCTACACCTTC.

The rearrangement uses TRBV5-6 and TRBJ2-5; possible D gene TRBD1, 5 bases. In germline, CDR1 is SGHDT, CDR2 YYEEEE. The CDR3 extends over 14 amino acids. Trimming cost V 3 bases and J 4 bases, with 13 bases left between them. The CDR3 DNA is TGTGCCAGCAGCTCCAACAGGTCCCCAGAGACCCAGTACTTC. Translating it yields CASSSNRSPETQYF.

The genes are TRBV28 and TRBJ1-1, with D maybe TRBD1 (6 bases). This CDR3 spans 15 amino acids. V was clipped by 5 bases and J by 6 bases, with 19 bases between them. Germline CDR1 MDHEN, CDR2 SYDVKM. CDR3 nucleotide sequence: TGTGCCAGCAGTACAATGCACGGGGGCAATCCTGAAGCTTTCTTT. This sequence encodes CASSTMHGGNPEAFF.

The CDR3 bases are TGTGCCTGGGGCTCGCGGGGCACAGATACGCAGTATTTT. This gives the protein CAWGSRGTDTQYF. The chain joins TRBV30 to TRBJ2-3; D possibly corresponds to TRBD2 (5 bases). The CDR3 is 13 amino acids. The V and J ends lost 5 bases and 1 base respectively, with 10 bases between them. CDR1 is GTSNPN, CDR2 SVGIG, per germline (reference sequence). Using reference TRBV30 and TRBJ2-3 for the parts outside the CDR3, the full variable domain is SQTIHQWPATLVQPVGSPLSLECTVEGTSNPNLYWYRQAAGRGLQLLFYSVGIGQISSEVPQNLSASRPQDRQFILSSKKLLLSDSGFYLCAWGSRGTDTQYFGPGTRLTVL.

The V gene is TRBV30, the J gene TRBJ1-2; 7 nucleotides line up with TRBD1. The CDR3 is 15 amino acids. The trim removed 0 bases at V and 4 bases at J, leaving 8 bases unmatched. CDR1 GTSNPN and CDR2 SVGIG come from the germline V gene (reference sequence). The CDR3 sequence: CAWSVRGAGGYGYTF. CDR3 DNA sequence: TGTGCCTGGAGTGTACGTGGGGCAGGGGGCTATGGCTACACCTTC.

The chain combines TRBV10-3 with TRBJ2-2; TRBD2 might be the D (7 bases). The V gene's germline CDR1 is ENHRY and CDR2 SYGVKD. The length of the CDR3 is 14 residues. The germline V and J ends were trimmed by 2 bases and 7 bases, with 11 bases remaining between them. The CDR3 loop is CAISEPGEGGELFF. The CDR3 nucleotides are TGTGCCATCAGTGAGCCAGGGGAGGGCGGGGAGCTGTTTTTT.

This clone was picked up one time. This chain joins TRBV10-3 and TRBJ2-2; 9 positions match TRBD1. With 2 bases clipped from V and 5 bases from J, the junction kept 3 bases outside the gene matches. This CDR3 is built from 15 residues. CDR1 and CDR2 (germline): ENHRY, SYGVKD. CDR3 DNA sequence: TGTGCCATCAGTGAGCGGGGACAGGGAACCGGGGAGCTGTTTTTT. It translates to CAISERGQGTGELFF.

This chain connects TRBV30 to TRBJ2-1; 9 bases line up with TRBD1. This CDR3 spans 18 amino acids. V was clipped by 5 bases and J by 2 bases; unmatched bases: 16. Germline V CDR1 and CDR2: GTSNPN, SVGIG (reference sequence). The chain's CDR3 is CAWAGQGFTVETYNEQFF. Written as DNA, the CDR3 is TGTGCCTGGGCGGGACAGGGTTTCACAGTGGAAACCTACAATGAGCAGTTCTTC.

The sample holds a few counts of this clone. V usage is TRBV11-2 and J usage is TRBJ2-5, with a weak D call TRBD1 (5 bases). The J call is uncertain, as TRBJ2-7 better fits the DNA end. CDR1 and CDR2 from the germline V gene are SGHAT and FQNNGV. CDR3 length: 13 residues. CDR3 nucleotides: TGTGCCAGCAGCGCACAGGCACACTACGAGCAGTACTTC. This sequence encodes CASSAQAHYEQYF.

The rearrangement uses TRBV19 and TRBJ1-2, with D unclear. CDR1 and CDR2 from the germline V gene are LNHDA and SQIVND (reference sequence). CDR3 length: 15 amino acids. Trimming shortened V by 0 bases and J by 4 bases, and 12 bases separated the two germline ends. CDR3 amino acids: CASSIERGTPYGYTF. Written as DNA, the CDR3 is TGTGCCAGTAGTATAGAGCGGGGAACCCCCTATGGCTACACCTTC.

This chain joins TRBV4-2 and TRBJ2-3; TRBD2 might be the D (6 bases). Germline V CDR1 and CDR2: LGHNA, YNFKEQ. This CDR3 contains 16 residues. The V and J ends lost 1 base and 2 bases respectively, with 13 bases between them. CDR3 coding DNA: TGTGCCAGCAGCCAAGTCGTGGGGGGTTCCACAGATACGCAGTATTTT. It encodes CASSQVVGGSTDTQYF.

The rearrangement links TRBV18 to TRBJ1-1; D is undetermined. The germline V gene encodes CDR1 KGHSH and CDR2 LQKENI. CDR3 length: 18 residues. Trimming shortened V by 5 bases and J by 3 bases, and 25 bases separated the two germline ends. The CDR3 loop reads CASSNFAGERRGYTEAFF. CDR3 bases: TGTGCCAGCTCAAACTTCGCCGGGGAAAGGAGAGGGTACACTGAAGCTTTCTTT.

J is TRBJ1-2 and V is TRBV6-1; D is possibly TRBD1 (5 bases). The germline gives CDR1 MNHNS, CDR2 SASEGT. The CDR3 consists of 14 residues. Trimming stripped 10 bases from V and 5 bases from J, with 20 bases between. CDR3 nucleotide sequence: TGTGCCACCCTACTCGCAGGGCTCGATTATGGCTACACCTTC. Amino acid sequence: CATLLAGLDYGYTF.

The chain carries TRBV30 and TRBJ2-3, with 7 bases identical to TRBD1. This CDR3 is 15 amino acids long. Germline V gene data show CDR1 as GTSNPN and CDR2 as SVGIG (reference sequence). J gave up 2 bases and V 5 bases, and 10 bases lay outside the gene matches. CDR3 in DNA: TGTGCCTGGGGGACAGTGAAGACCTTCACAGATACGCAGTATTTT. Residues: CAWGTVKTFTDTQYF.

The gene calls are TRBV28 and TRBJ2-7; D remains unclear. Germline V lookup: CDR1 MDHEN, CDR2 SYDVKM. The CDR3 covers 12 residues. Trimming stripped 6 bases from V and 3 bases from J, with 9 bases between. CDR3 sequence reads: CASRRTNYEQYF. The CDR3 DNA reads as TGTGCCAGCAGAAGGACGAACTACGAGCAGTACTTC. The whole variable domain, remainder taken from reference TRBV28 and TRBJ2-7, is DVKVTQSSRYLVKRTGEKVFLECVQDMDHENMFWYRQDPGLGLRLIYFSYDVKMKEKGDIPEGYSVSREKKERFSLILESASTNQTSMYLCASRRTNYEQYFGPGTRLTVT.

The CDR3 loop reads CASSFLDRLNTEAFF. CDR3 bases: TGTGCCAGCAGCTTCTTGGATCGGTTAAACACTGAAGCTTTCTTT. The genes are TRBV11-2 and TRBJ1-1, with D unresolved. This CDR3 is built from 15 residues. V lost 3 bases, J lost 2 bases, and 13 bases lay in between. Per germline, CDR1 SGHAT and CDR2 FQNNGV.

The chain couples TRBV12-5 to TRBJ1-1; 7 nucleotides line up with TRBD1. J gave up 1 base and V 4 bases, and 3 bases lay outside the gene matches. CDR3 length: 14 residues. Germline V gene lookup returns CDR1 LGHNT and CDR2 FRNRAP. The CDR3 sequence is CASGSRTGNTEAFF. The CDR3 DNA reads as TGTGCTAGTGGTTCCAGGACAGGGAACACTGAAGCTTTCTTT. Full variable domain (missing parts from reference TRBV12-5 and TRBJ1-1): DARVTQTPRHKVTEMGQEVTMRCQPILGHNTVFWYRQTMMQGLELLAYFRNRAPLDDSGMPKDRFSAEMPDATLATLKIQPSEPRDSAVYFCASGSRTGNTEAFFGQGTRLTVV.

The chain employs TRBV27 and TRBJ2-7; D is perhaps TRBD1 or TRBD2 (7 bases each). V was trimmed by 6 bases and J by 3 bases, leaving 15 bases between them. This CDR3 spans 14 amino acids. Germline V gene lookup returns CDR1 MNHEY and CDR2 SMNVEV (reference sequence). CDR3 sequence reads: CASSVRGGVYEQYF. The DNA for the CDR3 is TGTGCCAGCAGCGTCAGGGGGGGGGTCTACGAGCAGTACTTC.